Here is one TCR beta chain with its context. Its antigen remains undetermined. Base qualities are not at hand, and no much larger clone is one base apart. The cohort was made up of approximately 700 healthy bone marrow donors. At the time of sampling, every cohort member was nominally healthy, though immune exposures that went unrecorded were likely present. The donor was CMV seronegative and was included in the group of hundreds of seronegative cohort members. A peripheral blood sample was collected from each donor, and TCR beta sequencing was performed on peripheral blood mononuclear cells. Genomic DNA extraction from the blood cell samples was performed with the Qiagen DNeasy Blood Extraction Kit. CDR1 and CDR2 are read off the germline V gene as SGHTA and FQGNSA. The trim is 5 bases for V and 5 bases for J, with a gap of 15 bases between the germline ends. CDR3 length: 14 amino acids, cysteine to phenylalanine. This entry keeps only the CDR3 DNA: 42 bases, framed from base 1.

The data were obtained in a study of cytomegalovirus exposure and HLA in healthy donors (TCRdb year 2017). For the wider study: An earlier analysis of approximately 550 of the donors reported roughly 270 Gb of sequence data and 100 million to 130 million unique TCR beta sequences from about 200 million T cells. Of the approximately 400 genotyped donors, 65% to 90% fell in the genetic ancestry cluster associated with self-reported Caucasian donors. High-throughput TCR immunosequencing, statistical association of individual TCRs with disease status, and machine learning were combined to predict cytomegalovirus infection status. In a later genetic analysis, genome-wide SNP genotypes for 398 of the 666 donors were used, and that subset was treated as a discovery cohort. The study used immunosequencing to profile the T cell repertoires of about 670 subjects and linked those repertoires to cytomegalovirus serostatus. Among some 400 genotyped donors of the cohort, an average of around 220,000 unique TCR beta nucleotide sequences was sequenced per donor, of which about 19% were non-productive. In a later analysis, previously published TCR beta repertoires from about 640 donors were re-analyzed and high-resolution HLA genotyping was added so that TCR occurrence patterns could be studied. An early release covering 500 to 750 HLA-typed donors comprised approximately 290 gigabases of sequencing data and some 79 million unique TCR sequences. To decide whether each TCR beta V gene segment behaved as functional or pseudogenic, an earlier analysis of some 600 of the donors relied on high-throughput TCR beta sequencing. Donor age, sex, ethnicity and CMV serostatus were compiled alongside the repertoire data. Typing coverage varied by locus: 629-630 donors for A, B, C, DRB1 and DQB1; 522 for DQA1; around 570 for DPA1; approximately 490 for DPB1. Rather than using new phenotypic data, the later analysis identified candidate immune exposures from TCR beta sequences and from how often those sequences occurred across donors. The study aimed to test whether cataloging public T cell receptors could reveal signatures of past pathogen exposure. Besides the first cohort of approximately 670 subjects, a separate validation cohort made up of 95 to 150 different subjects was used. All discovery cohort repertoires had been generated on a single sequencing platform. Class I and class II HLA loci were covered by the typing at four-digit resolution. Because of strong linkage in the cohort, 4 to 6 DR-DQ haplotypes were treated as single units for association and clustering.

Results the study describes overall, beyond this receptor: Most TCR sequences were observed very rarely across donors, whereas some public TCRs were present in many individuals. According to a later genetic analysis, donors in an Asian-associated ancestry cluster had fewer N-insertions in productive TCRs than the approximately 670-donor mean. According to a later analysis, most CMV-associated TCR beta chains appeared to be HLA-restricted, and the HLA associations seemed to be driven largely by CMV exposure. Because counts were too low, seventeen rarely observed V segments, including chromosome 9 orphons, were left out of the earlier analysis of roughly 600 of the donors. Only TCR beta chains were sequenced in this cohort, and the absence of alpha or paired-chain data limited detectable features. According to a later analysis, parvovirus B19, influenza, CMV and Epstein-Barr virus appeared linked to several top co-occurrence clusters. According to a later analysis, TCR association rates differed among HLA loci, with DRB1 alleles showing the most associated TCRs and HLA-C alleles showing the fewest. According to the authors, the approach could potentially be generalized to other disease states and immunological phenotypes. Because the 87-base-pair reads could not distinguish some IMGT-functional V segments, including TRBV6-2 and TRBV6-3, those segments were excluded. In a later analysis, HLA-associated TCR beta chains showed more clonal expansion and lower generation probabilities than non-associated chains that were equally common. A group of highly shared sequence variants was considered likely to be a technical artifact of the sequencing pipeline. Specific HLA alleles were associated with roughly 16,000 TCR beta sequences at a false discovery rate of 0.05 in a later analysis. Cytomegalovirus status was reported to be diagnosed by the classifier with high specificity and sensitivity in both the original and validation cohorts. For the cohort, immune exposure information was limited to CMV serostatus. Roughly uniform sequencing depth across donors was assumed in presence/absence analyses, although this assumption may not hold. HLA typing was unavailable for some donors at each locus, so association tests used only the typed subset. Strong co-occurrence of HLA alleles, especially DR and DQ, made assigning TCR associations to individual alleles difficult. In a later genetic analysis, a missense DCLRE1C variant was associated with V-gene and J-gene trimming of TCR beta chains, and the association was replicated in an independent cohort. An earlier analysis of some 590 of the donors showed that most TCR beta V segments appeared in productive rearrangements either about 87% or about 30% of the time, which broadly matched IMGT annotations. Three of the identified cytomegalovirus-associated TCR beta chains were confirmed in vitro to be specific for cytomegalovirus antigens. Linkage disequilibrium might explain the correlated functional status among segregating V segments, but an unknown experimental factor could not be excluded. In the study, around 150 TCR beta chains were listed as associated with cytomegalovirus. A further reported finding was that TCR beta sequences accurately predicted the HLA-A and HLA-B alleles for most subjects in the first cohort.

The library relied on the immunoSEQ multiplex PCR assay. The multiplex PCR relied on a mix of 60 forward primers for TCR Vbeta segments and 13 reverse primers for TCR Jbeta segments. Amplification of the CDR3 region of rearranged TCR beta genes was performed with a multiplex PCR assay on genomic DNA. On the Illumina HiSeq System, the amplified TCR beta libraries were sequenced as 87-base-pair reads. From the authors' description of their analysis: In a later analysis, some 80 million unique TCR beta chains were counted across the 650 to 700 repertoires, and approximately 9.9 million of these chains were shared by at least two donors. Raw reads were error-corrected and collapsed into unique sequences with a nearest-neighbor algorithm that merged closely related sequences to remove PCR and sequencing errors. Alignment of CDR3 sequences to IMGT reference sequences was used to assign V, D and J gene segments. For a sequence to be retained, a match of at least six nucleotides was required to both a V gene segment and a J gene segment. A rearrangement was called productive if the CDR3 had no stop codons and remained in frame with V and J, and every other rearrangement was called non-productive. CDR3 was defined by IMGT convention, running from the second conserved V-encoded cysteine to the conserved J-encoded phenylalanine. The earlier analysis of about 610 of the donors excluded any sequence lacking an unambiguous match to a single V gene segment. An earlier analysis of 450 to 650 of the donors called V segments functional above 56.7% productive rearrangements and segregating when the between-donor standard deviation exceeded 5%. A statistical classification framework was built to diagnose cytomegalovirus status from the catalog of TCR beta chain sequences. In a later analysis, TCR nucleotide sequences were compared against IMGT/GENE-DB human TR gene sequences so that V and J genes could be assigned. In a later analysis, CDR3 sequences and most-parsimonious VDJ recombination scenarios were assigned using the TCRdist pipeline. In a later analysis, each TCR beta chain was defined by its CDR3 amino acid sequence together with its V-gene family, and reads without a unique V-gene family were excluded. To address suspected cross-contamination and a sequencing artifact, a later analysis removed approximately 590 highly shared, low-generation-probability nucleotide sequences. A later analysis calculated a clonal expansion index for each public chain from normalized within-repertoire ranks of inferred template counts. In a later analysis, generation probabilities were computed using a VDJ recombination model fitted to out-of-frame rearrangements, and the results were checked against IGoR. In a later analysis, TCR-TCR, TCR-HLA and TCR-CMV co-occurrence was scored with hypergeometric tests, and a repertoire-size bias correction was applied to TCR pairs. False discovery rates were estimated in a later analysis by permuting HLA or CMV assignments 20 times. A later analysis grouped co-occurring TCRs with DBSCAN, adding TCRdist sequence similarity when clustering within HLA-allele-positive subsets. Co-occurrence clustering excluded repertoires with fewer than 30,000 or more than 120,000 public chains, plus five with anomalous nucleotide sharing. What TCRdb holds here is the immuneACCESS table cut down to in-frame rearrangements. Part of the clones is not present; checked against another copy, under half of the missing clones reflect an unresolved V gene, and the others are unexplained. V, J and clone size are taken as reported in that table, and D and trimming were inferred from the DNA itself. The sample yields fewer than 100,000 clones; around 73% were counted once. The leading ten clones occupy roughly 0.71% of the sample.

The sample consisted of PBMCs. The chain uses TRBV7-2 and TRBJ2-5, and TRBD2 may be the D gene, going by 6 matching bases. The TCR originated in a woman in her sixties or seventies in good health and CMV-seronegative. CDR3 loop: CASSPPGTRETQYF. The DNA reads as follows: TGTGCCAGCAGCCCACCGGGGACTCGGGAGACCCAGTACTTC. Here the CDR3 is joined to the reference TRBV7-2 and TRBJ2-5 genes, and the full variable domain is: GAGVSQSPSNKVTEKGKDVELRCDPISGHTALYWYRQSLGQGLEFLIYFQGNSAPDKSGLPSDRFSAERTGGSVSTLTIQRTQQEDSAVYLCASSPPGTRETQYFGPGTRLLVL.